This passage covers 22 T cell receptor beta chains from one sample sequenced in a study of blood T cells in healthy people across ages. A sample-barcoded 5' primer and a J-beta primer mix were used in a second PCR of roughly 6 to 12 cycles. In TCRdb, the 5' RACE reads were re-called with MiXCR into one record per CDR3 protein. The table records about 770,000 distinct CDR3 sequences, 40% to 50% of them present only once. The sequenced sample was blood. Receptors originate from a man in his 60s in good health.

This clonotype has just one count. The chain is built from TRBV6-1 and TRBJ2-1; 7 bases line up with TRBD2. The J call may be mistaken, given a closer DNA end match to TRBJ2-7. The CDR3 is 20 amino acids. In germline, CDR1 is MNHNS, CDR2 SASEGT. The CDR3 nucleotides read TGTGCCAGCAGCCGGGGGGAAAGTGATGGGGCCCCGAGCTCCTACAATGAGCAGTACTTC. Amino acid sequence: CASSRGESDGAPSSYNEQYF.

J is TRBJ2-6 and V is TRBV7-2, with unresolved D. V was cut by 7 bases and J by 1 base, with 11 bases left in between. The CDR3 contains 15 residues. In germline, CDR1 is SGHTA, CDR2 FQGNSA. The CDR3 region is CASTPSGSGANVLTF. CDR3 DNA sequence: TGTGCCAGCACCCCTAGTGGGTCTGGGGCCAACGTCCTGACTTTC. Supplemented by reference TRBV7-2 and TRBJ2-6, the full variable domain reads GAGVSQSPSNKVTEKGKDVELRCDPISGHTALYWYRQSLGQGLEFLIYFQGNSAPDKSGLPSDRFSAERTGGSVSTLTIQRTQQEDSAVYLCASTPSGSGANVLTFGAGSRLTVL.

This rearrangement joins TRBV27 to TRBJ2-3; D is undetermined. V dropped 1 base and J dropped 5 bases, with 7 bases sitting between them. The CDR3 runs to 13 residues. Germline CDR1 MNHEY, CDR2 SMNVEV (reference sequence). The CDR3 DNA sequence: TGTGCCAGCAGTTTATATTCCGGAGATACGCAGTATTTT. It specifies CASSLYSGDTQYF.

In this sample, this clonotype turned up a few times. The rearrangement links TRBV6-6 to TRBJ2-1, with 9 bases fitting TRBD1. The CDR3 covers 14 residues. V lost 8 bases, J lost 5 bases, and 7 bases stayed unmatched. Germline V gives CDR1 MNHNY, CDR2 SVGAGI (reference sequence). This chain's CDR3 is CASAARQGDNEQFF. The CDR3 DNA follows: TGTGCCAGCGCGGCGCGACAGGGGGACAATGAGCAGTTCTTC.

This clonotype was found many times. This chain uses TRBV2 with TRBJ2-7; 12 bases are a match to TRBD1. The germline gives CDR1 SNHLY, CDR2 FYNNEI. The CDR3 contains 15 residues. The trim removed 3 bases at V and 1 base at J, leaving 1 base unmatched. CDR3 nucleotide sequence: TGTGCCAGCAGTGAGGGACAGGGGGCTTCCTACGAGCAGTACTTC. Its translation is CASSEGQGASYEQYF.

The genes are TRBV20-1 and TRBJ2-1; D is undetermined. The germline CDR1 and CDR2 sequences are DFQATT and SNEGSKA (reference sequence). CDR3 length equals 14 residues. V shed 6 bases and J shed 8 bases, with 20 bases lying between them. CDR3 sequence reads: CSAPARVGSHEQFF. In nucleotides, the CDR3 is TGCAGTGCCCCAGCAAGGGTGGGATCCCATGAGCAGTTCTTC.

The genes are TRBV7-9 and TRBJ1-2; D unclear. Germline-derived CDR1 and CDR2 are SEHNR and FQNEAQ (reference sequence). Trimming took off 2 bases at V and 7 bases at J, with 14 bases between the two ends. The CDR3 is 14 amino acids. The DNA of the CDR3 is TGTGCCAGCAGCTTAATGGCGGGAGGAGGTGGCTACACCTTC. Encoded protein: CASSLMAGGGGYTF.

In its sample, this clonotype was seen once. The rearrangement links TRBV19 to TRBJ1-2, with TRBD1 matching over 8 bases. The CDR3 loop spans 14 amino acids. CDR1 and CDR2 from the germline V gene are LNHDA and SQIVND (reference sequence). J gave up 5 bases and V 6 bases, and 8 bases lay outside the gene matches. The CDR3 spells CASSRQGQTYGYTF. CDR3 DNA sequence: TGTGCCAGTAGCCGACAGGGGCAAACGTATGGCTACACCTTC.

The chain carries TRBV6-2 or TRBV6-3 and TRBJ2-2, with 8 bases that match TRBD2. V was pared by 6 bases and J by 4 bases, with 7 bases of the junction left unmatched. CDR1 and CDR2 (germline): MNHEY, SVGEGT. The CDR3 covers 15 residues. CDR3 sequence: CASSPFGGATGELFF. The CDR3 nucleotides read TGTGCCAGCAGCCCATTCGGGGGGGCCACCGGGGAGCTGTTTTTT.

The V and J genes are TRBV19 and TRBJ2-6, with D possibly TRBD1 on 5 matching bases. Germline V gene data show CDR1 as LNHDA and CDR2 as SQIVND (reference sequence). The CDR3 has 15 residues. The V and J ends lost 1 base and 2 bases respectively, with 6 bases between them. This chain's CDR3 is CASSIAGTGANVLTF. CDR3 nucleotide sequence: TGTGCCAGTAGTATAGCAGGGACTGGGGCCAACGTCCTGACTTTC.

Comments on this clonotype: Since the CDR3 does not end with the conserved phenylalanine or tryptophan, this likely comes from a read error. The CDR3: CASSLAPGQGRYEQYL. CDR3 nucleotides: TGTGCCAGCAGCTTAGCTCCGGGACAGGGGAGGTACGAGCAGTACCTC. The chain employs TRBV11-2 and TRBJ2-7; 10 bases map to TRBD1. J was trimmed by 4 bases and V by 1 base; bases with no gene match: 7. The CDR3 has 16 amino acids. Per germline, CDR1 SGHAT and CDR2 FQNNGV.

V is TRBV5-1 and J is TRBJ1-5; TRBD1 matches at 8 bases. The germline V gene has CDR1 SGHRS and CDR2 YFSETQ. V was clipped by 0 bases and J by 6 bases; unmatched bases: 5. This CDR3 is 15 amino acids long. CDR3 DNA: TGCGCCAGCAGCTTGGGGGTGGGACAGGCTCAGCCCCAGCATTTT. As protein: CASSLGVGQAQPQHF.

The chain links TRBV4-1 to TRBJ2-7; maybe TRBD1 (5 bases). Germline assignment: CDR1 MGHRA and CDR2 YSYEKL. This CDR3 is built from 13 residues. V shed 5 bases and J shed 2 bases, with 10 bases lying between them. CDR3 residues: CASSFDRPYEQYF. In DNA, the CDR3 is TGCGCCAGCAGCTTTGACAGACCCTACGAGCAGTACTTC.

As concerns this clonotype: An end of the junction differs from the germline gene, which may be a read error. The chain is built from TRBV7-9 and TRBJ1-2, with unresolved D. Germline V gives CDR1 SEHNR, CDR2 FQNEAQ (reference sequence). The length of the CDR3 is 12 residues. The CDR3 here is CSSSLSGYGYTF. The DNA for the CDR3 is TGTTCCAGCAGCTTGTCCGGCTATGGCTACACCTTC.

The chain joins TRBV20-1 to TRBJ2-5; D call uncertain. The CDR3 spans 13 residues. The V gene lost 0 bases and the J gene lost 3 bases, with 8 bases spanning the gap. Germline CDR1 reads DFQATT; CDR2 reads SNEGSKA (reference sequence). The chain's CDR3 is CSARDPREETQYF. In DNA form, the CDR3 reads TGCAGTGCTAGAGATCCAAGGGAAGAGACCCAGTACTTC.

This clonotype was counted between two and nine times. The chain combines TRBV7-2 with TRBJ2-5, with 10 bases aligning to TRBD2. The CDR3 has 13 residues. Germline CDR1 reads SGHTA; CDR2 reads FQGNSA. The trim removed 1 base at V and 12 bases at J, leaving 5 bases unmatched. CDR3 nucleotides: TGTGCCAGCAGCTTAGTAACTAGCGGGGAAAAGTACTTC. Amino acid sequence: CASSLVTSGEKYF. Together with reference TRBV7-2 and TRBJ2-5, the CDR3 gives the full variable domain: GAGVSQSPSNKVTEKGKDVELRCDPISGHTALYWYRQSLGQGLEFLIYFQGNSAPDKSGLPSDRFSAERTGGSVSTLTIQRTQQEDSAVYLCASSLVTSGEKYFGPGTRLLVL.

This clonotype was observed a few times. The chain carries TRBV20-1 and TRBJ2-3, with D maybe TRBD1 (6 bases). Trimming removed 8 bases at V and 4 bases at J, with 13 bases between. CDR3 length equals 12 residues. Germline assignment: CDR1 DFQATT and CDR2 SNEGSKA (reference sequence). The CDR3 sequence is CSTRDTADTQYF. The CDR3 coding sequence is TGCAGTACCCGGGACACCGCAGATACGCAGTATTTT.

The chain combines TRBV2 with TRBJ2-5; maybe TRBD1 (5 bases). This CDR3 comprises 13 residues. Deletions cut 3 bases from V and 5 bases from J, with 10 bases between. Germline CDR1 and CDR2: SNHLY and FYNNEI. CDR3 loop: CASSDRTPETQYF. In nucleotides, the CDR3 is TGTGCCAGCAGTGACCGGACACCGGAGACCCAGTACTTC.

The V gene is TRBV20-1, the J gene TRBJ2-1; D may match TRBD1 or TRBD2 (5 bases each). The CDR3 contains 13 residues. Germline V gene data show CDR1 as DFQATT and CDR2 as SNEGSKA (reference sequence). The V end was cut by 1 base, the J end by 7 bases, with 11 bases between. For the CDR3, the DNA is TGCAGTGCTAGAGCCGGGACCGCTAATGAGCAGTTCTTC. It is translated as CSARAGTANEQFF.

This clonotype was seen only a few times. V and J are TRBV2 and TRBJ2-5; TRBD1 agrees at 7 bases. Germline CDR1 is SNHLY and CDR2 is FYNNEI. J was trimmed by 4 bases and V by 4 bases; bases with no gene match: 9. This CDR3 region has 15 residues. For the CDR3, the DNA is TGTGCCAGCAGTGGGAGGACAGGAGAGGGAGAGACCCAGTACTTC. Translated, it gives CASSGRTGEGETQYF.

The genes are TRBV30 and TRBJ2-6, with D perhaps TRBD1 or TRBD2 (5 bases each). The V gene's germline CDR1 is GTSNPN and CDR2 SVGIG (reference sequence). V was pared by 2 bases and J by 0 bases, with 20 bases between. The CDR3 totals 19 residues. CDR3: CAWSSRARGPSSGANVLTF. DNA for the CDR3: TGTGCCTGGAGTTCCCGGGCGAGGGGCCCCAGCTCTGGGGCCAACGTCCTGACTTTC. Based on the CDR3 plus reference TRBV30 and TRBJ2-6, the full variable domain is SQTIHQWPATLVQPVGSPLSLECTVEGTSNPNLYWYRQAAGRGLQLLFYSVGIGQISSEVPQNLSASRPQDRQFILSSKKLLLSDSGFYLCAWSSRARGPSSGANVLTFGAGSRLTVL.

The chain recombines TRBV6-1 with TRBJ2-7, with 10 positions matching TRBD1. CDR1 MNHNS and CDR2 SASEGT come from the germline V gene. The CDR3 runs to 12 residues. The V and J ends lost 11 bases and 2 bases, in that order; junction bases with no gene match: 3. In DNA, the CDR3 is TGTGCCGGGGGACAGGGGCCCTACGAGCAGTACTTC. This translates into CAGGQGPYEQYF.